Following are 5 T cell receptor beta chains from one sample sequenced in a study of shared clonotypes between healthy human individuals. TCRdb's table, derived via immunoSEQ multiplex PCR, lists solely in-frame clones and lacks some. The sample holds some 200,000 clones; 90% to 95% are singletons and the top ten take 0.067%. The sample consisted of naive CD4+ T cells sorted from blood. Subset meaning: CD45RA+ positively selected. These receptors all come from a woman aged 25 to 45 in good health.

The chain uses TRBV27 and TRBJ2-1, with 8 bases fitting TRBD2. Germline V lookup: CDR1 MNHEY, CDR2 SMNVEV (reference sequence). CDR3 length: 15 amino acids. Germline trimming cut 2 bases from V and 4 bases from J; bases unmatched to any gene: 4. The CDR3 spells CASSLELAAYNEQFF. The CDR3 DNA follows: TGTGCCAGCAGTTTAGAACTAGCGGCTTACAATGAGCAGTTCTTC.

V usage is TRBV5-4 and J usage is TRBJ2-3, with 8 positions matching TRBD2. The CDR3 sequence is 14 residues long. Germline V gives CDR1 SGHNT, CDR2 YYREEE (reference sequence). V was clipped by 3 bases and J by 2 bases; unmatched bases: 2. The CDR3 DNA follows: TGTGCCAGCAGCTCACTAGCGGTCACAGATACGCAGTATTTT. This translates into CASSSLAVTDTQYF.

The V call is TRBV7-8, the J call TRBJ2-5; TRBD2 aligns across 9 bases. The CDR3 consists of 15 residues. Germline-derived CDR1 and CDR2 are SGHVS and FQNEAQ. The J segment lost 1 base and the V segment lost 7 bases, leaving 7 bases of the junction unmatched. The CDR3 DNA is TGTGCCAGCAAGAGGACGCGGGAGGGCCAAGAGACCCAGTACTTC. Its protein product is CASKRTREGQETQYF. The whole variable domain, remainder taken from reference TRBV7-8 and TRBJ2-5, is GAGVSQSPRYKVAKRGQDVALRCDPISGHVSLFWYQQALGQGPEFLTYFQNEAQLDKSGLPSDRFFAERPEGSVSTLKIQRTQQEDSAVYLCASKRTREGQETQYFGPGTRLLVL.

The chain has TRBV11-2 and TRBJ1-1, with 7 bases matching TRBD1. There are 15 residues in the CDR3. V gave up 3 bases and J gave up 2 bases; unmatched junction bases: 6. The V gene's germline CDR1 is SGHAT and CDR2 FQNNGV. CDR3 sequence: CASSFRGPLNTEAFF. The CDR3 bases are TGTGCCAGCAGCTTTAGGGGGCCCCTTAACACTGAAGCTTTCTTT.

This CDR3 is CASSALTQASGFAEAFF. As DNA, the CDR3 is TGTGCCAGCAGCGCCTTGACCCAAGCCAGTGGGTTCGCTGAAGCTTTCTTT. The chain employs TRBV9 and TRBJ1-1, with D uncertain. Between the trimmed V and J ends, which lost 3 bases and 6 bases, there was a span of 24 bases. Germline assignment: CDR1 SGDLS and CDR2 YYNGEE. The CDR3 runs to 17 residues. The full variable domain, completed using reference TRBV9 and TRBJ1-1, is DSGVTQTPKHLITATGQRVTLRCSPRSGDLSVYWYQQSLDQGLQFLIQYYNGEERAKGNILERFSAQQFPDLHSELNLSSLELGDSALYFCASSALTQASGFAEAFFGQGTRLTVV.